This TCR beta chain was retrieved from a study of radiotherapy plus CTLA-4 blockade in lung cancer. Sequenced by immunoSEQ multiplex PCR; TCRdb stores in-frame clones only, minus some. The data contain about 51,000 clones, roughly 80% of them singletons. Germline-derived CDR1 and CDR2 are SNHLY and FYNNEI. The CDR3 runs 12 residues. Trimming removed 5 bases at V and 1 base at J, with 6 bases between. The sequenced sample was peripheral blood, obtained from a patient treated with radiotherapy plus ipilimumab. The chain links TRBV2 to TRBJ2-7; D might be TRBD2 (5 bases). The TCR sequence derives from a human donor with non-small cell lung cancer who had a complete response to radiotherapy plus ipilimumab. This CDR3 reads CASSRRSYEQYF. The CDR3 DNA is TGTGCCAGCAGTCGGAGGTCCTACGAGCAGTACTTC.